This T cell receptor (beta chain) was sequenced for a study of identical twins. TCRdb used MiXCR to reprocess the 5' RACE reads, holding one entry per CDR3 protein. The sample consists of 500,000 to 600,000 distinct CDR3 sequences, roughly a fifth of them appearing once. The CDR3 is 16 amino acids. Per germline, CDR1 KGHSH and CDR2 LQKENI. Trimming took off 2 bases at V and 7 bases at J, with 18 bases between the two ends. This sample also belongs to another study, concerning T cells expressing NK-cell markers.

The material sequenced was CD4+ T cells sorted from blood. This chain connects TRBV18 to TRBJ2-1; TRBD1 might be the D (5 bases). The origin of this receptor is a woman under 30 in good health. CDR3: CASSPGAGSQLNEQFF. CDR3 DNA sequence: TGTGCCAGCTCACCAGGAGCAGGGTCCCAATTAAATGAGCAGTTCTTC. Full variable domain (remainder filled in from reference TRBV18 and TRBJ2-1): NAGVMQNPRHLVRRRGQEARLRCSPMKGHSHVYWYRQLPEEGLKFMVYLQKENIIDESGMPKERFSAEFPKEGPSILRIQQVVRGDSAAYFCASSPGAGSQLNEQFFGPGTRLTVL.